Following are 30 T cell receptor beta chains from one sample sequenced in a study of blood T cell repertoires in COVID-19. TCRdb's table, derived via immunoSEQ multiplex PCR, lists solely in-frame clones and lacks some. The sample lists around 220,000 clones; over 75% were seen once. Sample: peripheral blood. These receptors were collected from a woman aged 40 to 49 who had recovered from COVID-19.

The gene calls are TRBV28 and TRBJ2-1, with TRBD2 matching over 7 bases. CDR3 size: 12 residues. Trimming took 6 bases from V and 7 from J; bases not matched to a gene: 3. The V gene's germline CDR1 is MDHEN and CDR2 SYDVKM. The CDR3 bases are TGTGCCAGCAGATCCGGGAGGAATGAGCAGTTCTTC. It codes for CASRSGRNEQFF. The entire variable domain, with the rest obtained from reference TRBV28 and TRBJ2-1, is as follows: DVKVTQSSRYLVKRTGEKVFLECVQDMDHENMFWYRQDPGLGLRLIYFSYDVKMKEKGDIPEGYSVSREKKERFSLILESASTNQTSMYLCASRSGRNEQFFGPGTRLTVL.

The chain employs TRBV10-3 and TRBJ1-3; 8 bases are shared with TRBD1. The CDR3 runs to 16 residues. Germline CDR1 and CDR2: ENHRY and SYGVKD. Trimming removed 5 bases from V and 3 bases from J; junction bases left unmatched: 9. Here the CDR3 DNA reads TGTGCCATCAGTCCGACGACAGGGGTTAATGGAAACACCATATATTTT. Amino acids: CAISPTTGVNGNTIYF.

This chain joins TRBV7-9 and TRBJ2-1, with D possibly matching TRBD1 (6 bases). Germline CDR1 is SEHNR and CDR2 is FQNEAQ (reference sequence). The CDR3 loop spans 15 amino acids. Trimming left V 8 bases short and J 8 bases short, with 22 bases between. The CDR3 protein is CASSERGGGHDEQFF. The CDR3 DNA reads TGTGCCAGCTCTGAGAGAGGGGGTGGACACGATGAGCAGTTCTTC.

The rearrangement uses TRBV27 and TRBJ2-7; perhaps TRBD2 as D (5 bases). CDR3 length: 13 amino acids. V was pared by 4 bases and J by 2 bases, with 9 bases between. The V gene's germline CDR1 is MNHEY and CDR2 SMNVEV (reference sequence). CDR3 in DNA: TGTGCCAGCAGTTCTACCGGGGCCTACGAGCAGTACTTC. Protein: CASSSTGAYEQYF.

V is TRBV11-2 and J is TRBJ2-1, with TRBD2 matching over 8 bases. This CDR3 has 18 amino acids. CDR1 and CDR2 (germline): SGHAT, FQNNGV. V shed 8 bases and J 3 bases; nucleotides not matched to a gene: 18. The CDR3 region has the DNA TGTGCCAGCCGACTGGGCGGGGGGCGTGACTATGTCTACAATGAGCAGTTCTTC. As protein: CASRLGGGRDYVYNEQFF. Using reference TRBV11-2 and TRBJ2-1 for the parts outside the CDR3, the full variable domain is EAGVAQSPRYKIIEKRQSVAFWCNPISGHATLYWYQQILGQGPKLLIQFQNNGVVDDSQLPKDRFSAERLKGVDSTLKIQPAKLEDSAVYLCASRLGGGRDYVYNEQFFGPGTRLTVL.

This clone was seen a single time. The genes are TRBV28 and TRBJ2-1; 10 positions agree with TRBD2. V was pared by 3 bases and J by 0 bases, with 8 bases of the junction left unmatched. The germline gives CDR1 MDHEN, CDR2 SYDVKM. CDR3 length equals 18 residues. For the CDR3, the DNA is TGTGCCAGCAGTTTTTTAGCGGGGGGTTATAGCTCCTACAATGAGCAGTTCTTC. Its protein is CASSFLAGGYSSYNEQFF.

The CDR3 loop reads CASSLGGTNEKLFF. The CDR3 bases are TGCGCCAGCAGCTTGGGAGGGACTAATGAAAAACTGTTTTTT. V is TRBV5-1 and J is TRBJ1-4, with D hard to call. Trimming stripped 0 bases from V and 2 bases from J, with 5 bases between. The CDR3 has 14 amino acids. Per germline, CDR1 SGHRS and CDR2 YFSETQ.

The rearrangement uses TRBV27 and TRBJ2-1; TRBD2 matches at 9 bases. The germline CDR1 and CDR2 sequences are MNHEY and SMNVEV (reference sequence). V dropped 5 bases and J dropped 2; count of bases not matched to a gene: 1. This CDR3 region has 14 residues. The CDR3: CASSAGGPYNEQFF. The CDR3 bases are TGTGCCAGCAGTGCGGGGGGGCCCTACAATGAGCAGTTCTTC.

V and J are TRBV27 and TRBJ1-6; D gene unclear. The V gene lost 6 bases and the J gene lost 10 bases, with 31 bases spanning the gap. The CDR3 spans 19 residues. In germline, CDR1 is MNHEY, CDR2 SMNVEV (reference sequence). The CDR3 loop is CASSRYNVRAGWGGSPLHF. For the CDR3, the DNA is TGTGCCAGCAGCCGATACAACGTACGGGCGGGCTGGGGAGGGTCACCCCTCCACTTT.

V is TRBV28 and J is TRBJ2-5; 13 nucleotides align to TRBD2. Germline CDR1 and CDR2: MDHEN and SYDVKM. The CDR3 consists of 16 residues. Germline trimming cut 6 bases from V and 5 bases from J; bases unmatched to any gene: 9. CDR3 protein: CASSRTLAGGLETQYF. The CDR3 bases are TGTGCCAGCAGCCGGACACTAGCGGGGGGGCTCGAGACCCAGTACTTC.

The chain carries TRBV28 and TRBJ1-5; no reliable D call. The CDR3 covers 16 residues. V lost 2 bases and J lost 0, with 11 bases in between. Germline assignment: CDR1 MDHEN and CDR2 SYDVKM. The CDR3 DNA follows: TGTGCCAGCAGTTTACGCCTGGAGCTTAGCAATCAGCCCCAGCATTTT. Its protein is CASSLRLELSNQPQHF.

This chain connects TRBV4-3 to TRBJ1-1; TRBD1 is a possible D gene (6 bases). V lost 4 bases and J lost 7, with 16 bases in between. The germline gives CDR1 LGHNA, CDR2 YSLEER. The CDR3 has 14 amino acids. The DNA for the CDR3 is TGCGCCAGCAGCCGCGCGACAGGAATTAATGAAGCTTTCTTT. It encodes CASSRATGINEAFF.

The J gene is TRBJ2-3, the V gene TRBV5-1; TRBD2 matches at 7 bases. Germline CDR1 SGHRS, CDR2 YFSETQ. Germline trimming cut 2 bases from V and 0 bases from J; bases unmatched to any gene: 3. This CDR3 contains 15 residues. CDR3 protein: CASSFGGSSTDTQYF. As DNA, the CDR3 is TGCGCCAGCAGCTTCGGGGGGTCTAGCACAGATACGCAGTATTTT.

This chain links TRBV7-2 with TRBJ1-4; 9 positions match TRBD1. Germline CDR1 SGHTA, CDR2 FQGNSA. J was trimmed by 7 bases and V by 5 bases; bases with no gene match: 11. The CDR3 covers 16 residues. The CDR3 DNA reads TGTGCCAGCAGCCCGGGACAGGGCGCCGGGGTTGAAAAACTGTTTTTT. Protein product: CASSPGQGAGVEKLFF.

The J gene is TRBJ1-2, the V gene TRBV2; tentative D call: TRBD1 (6 bases). Per the germline V gene, CDR1 is SNHLY and CDR2 is FYNNEI. The germline V and J ends were trimmed by 6 bases and 5 bases, with 19 bases remaining between them. The CDR3 is made up of 15 amino acids. The CDR3 region has the DNA TGTGCCAGCAGGCTGAGGGACATAATGTTTTATGGCTACACCTTC. Its protein is CASRLRDIMFYGYTF.

The rearrangement uses TRBV28 and TRBJ1-6, with D unclear. This CDR3 has 18 amino acids. Germline V gene lookup returns CDR1 MDHEN and CDR2 SYDVKM. Trimming removed 1 base at V and 0 bases at J, with 13 bases between. Here the CDR3 DNA reads TGTGCCAGCAGTTTATTTCCCCCTGCCAGCTCCTATAATTCACCCCTCCACTTT. Protein: CASSLFPPASSYNSPLHF.

The genes are TRBV15 and TRBJ2-1; weak D call: TRBD2 (6 bases). V lost 1 base, J lost 10 bases, and 11 bases lay in between. Germline lookup yields CDR1 LNHNV and CDR2 YYDKDF (reference sequence). This CDR3 region has 13 residues. The CDR3 DNA reads as TGTGCCACCAGCAGAGGCCCGGGGGTGGAGCAGTTCTTC. Translated: CATSRGPGVEQFF.

This chain links TRBV5-4 with TRBJ2-2, with 10 bases matching TRBD1. V trimming: 4 bases; J trimming: 4 bases; junction bases outside the gene matches: 19. This CDR3 region has 20 residues. Germline V gives CDR1 SGHNT, CDR2 YYREEE (reference sequence). The CDR3 sequence: CASSNDRTRRTGGTTGELFF. DNA of the CDR3: TGTGCCAGCAGCAATGATCGAACCCGGCGGACAGGGGGGACCACCGGGGAGCTGTTTTTT.

The rearrangement uses TRBV4-1 and TRBJ2-3; TRBD2 aligns across 8 bases. The CDR3 is 17 residues long. V lost 0 bases, J lost 9 bases, and 14 bases stayed unmatched. Germline assignment: CDR1 MGHRA and CDR2 YSYEKL. The CDR3 DNA follows: TGCGCCAGCAGCCAAGAACAAGCGGGGGCCCGGCGAGGCACGCAGTATTTT. It encodes CASSQEQAGARRGTQYF.

In this sample, this clone turned up once. The J gene is TRBJ2-2, the V gene TRBV9; unclear D gene. Trimming left V 1 base short and J 6 bases short, with 7 bases between. The CDR3 totals 13 residues. CDR1 and CDR2 (germline): SGDLS, YYNGEE. CDR3 nucleotide sequence: TGTGCCAGCAGCGTATCTCTTGCCGGGGAGCTGTTTTTT. Translating it yields CASSVSLAGELFF.

The chain carries TRBV7-2 and TRBJ1-2; 7 bases align to TRBD1. Germline lookup yields CDR1 SGHTA and CDR2 FQGNSA. The CDR3 extends over 15 amino acids. Trimming removed 0 bases from V and 4 bases from J; junction bases left unmatched: 5. The CDR3 coding sequence is TGTGCCAGCAGCTTAGCGAGGGGGCCTGGCTATGGCTACACCTTC. Translating it yields CASSLARGPGYGYTF.

CDR3 loop: CASSLRGGSYNEQFF. The CDR3 bases are TGTGCCAGCAGCTTGAGAGGGGGCTCCTACAATGAGCAGTTCTTC. The chain links TRBV5-4 to TRBJ2-1; maybe TRBD1 (6 bases). V lost 1 base, J lost 0 bases, and 8 bases lay in between. CDR1 SGHNT and CDR2 YYREEE come from the germline V gene (reference sequence). The CDR3 is 15 amino acids.

The chain joins TRBV7-2 to TRBJ1-4, with 8 bases fitting TRBD1. Looked up from germline, CDR1 is SGHTA and CDR2 is FQGNSA. V shed 6 bases and J 2 bases; nucleotides not matched to a gene: 2. The CDR3 spans 14 residues. CDR3 in DNA: TGTGCCAGCAGTCGACAGGGGACTAATGAAAAACTGTTTTTT. Encoded protein: CASSRQGTNEKLFF.

V usage is TRBV19 and J usage is TRBJ2-7, with D possibly matching TRBD2 (5 bases). Germline V CDR1 and CDR2: LNHDA, SQIVND (reference sequence). Trimming shortened V by 0 bases and J by 6 bases, and 9 bases separated the two germline ends. CDR3 size: 13 residues. CDR3 loop: CASSIDYRGEQYF. Written as DNA, the CDR3 is TGTGCCAGTAGTATAGATTACCGGGGCGAGCAGTACTTC.

V is TRBV2 and J is TRBJ1-2, with 7 positions matching TRBD1. Germline lookup yields CDR1 SNHLY and CDR2 FYNNEI. With 7 bases clipped from V and 3 bases from J, the junction kept 23 bases outside the gene matches. This CDR3 has 19 residues. The CDR3 DNA sequence: TGTGCCAGCAACAAGGAAAGATACGGGACAGAAAACCTTTACTATGGCTACACCTTC. Translation gives CASNKERYGTENLYYGYTF.

The gene calls are TRBV18 and TRBJ2-7; possibly TRBD1 for D (5 bases). Germline CDR1 is KGHSH and CDR2 is LQKENI. Trimming removed 3 bases from V and 7 bases from J, with 19 bases in between. The CDR3 runs 15 residues. CDR3 sequence: CASSPERTRAVEQYF. For the CDR3, the DNA is TGTGCCAGCTCACCGGAAAGGACACGGGCTGTGGAGCAGTACTTC.

The J gene is TRBJ2-2, the V gene TRBV11-1; D is unclear. Germline CDR1 and CDR2: SGHAT and FQDESV (reference sequence). The CDR3 runs to 16 residues. Trimming took 5 bases from V and 4 from J, leaving 17 bases between them. The CDR3 region has the DNA TGTGCCAGCAGCCTTTTCGGTCCGACGGGCACCGGGGAGCTGTTTTTT. Its translation: CASSLFGPTGTGELFF.

The chain recombines TRBV5-1 with TRBJ2-7, with 10 bases aligning to TRBD2. In germline, CDR1 is SGHRS, CDR2 YFSETQ. Trimming removed 0 bases from V and 0 bases from J; junction bases left unmatched: 9. CDR3 size: 18 residues. The CDR3 coding sequence is TGCGCCAGCAGCTTGGCCCCAGCGGGAGGGTCCACCTCCTACGAGCAGTACTTC. Translation: CASSLAPAGGSTSYEQYF.

This chain links TRBV6-5 with TRBJ2-7; 8 bases map to TRBD2. The germline CDR1 and CDR2 sequences are MNHEY and SVGAGI. The CDR3 contains 15 residues. Trimming removed 6 bases from V and 3 bases from J; junction bases left unmatched: 10. CDR3 loop: CASRPGLEAFYEQYF. The CDR3 nucleotides read TGTGCCAGCAGACCGGGACTAGAAGCCTTCTACGAGCAGTACTTC.

The chain links TRBV4-3 to TRBJ1-6; 7 nucleotides agree with TRBD1. V was clipped by 4 bases and J by 4 bases; unmatched bases: 4. The length of the CDR3 is 15 residues. Germline CDR1 and CDR2: LGHNA and YSLEER. Written as DNA, the CDR3 is TGCGCCAGCAGCCGGGTACAGGGGTATAATTCACCCCTCCACTTT. The encoded protein is CASSRVQGYNSPLHF.